These 9 T cell receptor beta chains were sequenced from one sample in a study of T cells in Graves' hyperthyroidism and ophthalmopathy. The investigators amplified TCR beta CDR3 regions from RNA transcripts. In the first-round RT-PCR of the TCR CDR3, the HTBI primer set was used. TCRdb independently ran MiXCR on the multiplex PCR reads; one entry per CDR3 protein. The profile covers approximately 690,000 distinct CDR3 sequences, with roughly 15% appearing a single time and 12% taken by the ten largest. Sequencing used blood. Receptor source: a woman aged 50 to 65 with Graves' ophthalmopathy.

The sample holds many counts of this clonotype. The CDR3 protein is CASTDTGVWTEAFF. DNA for the CDR3: TGTGCCAGCACCGATACAGGGGTTTGGACTGAAGCTTTCTTT. This chain connects TRBV6-1 to TRBJ1-1; 7 positions match TRBD1. J was trimmed by 5 bases and V by 7 bases; bases with no gene match: 10. The CDR3 extends over 14 amino acids. The V gene's germline CDR1 is MNHNS and CDR2 SASEGT.

This clonotype appeared a few times. The V call is TRBV6-2 or TRBV6-3, the J call TRBJ1-2; 7 nucleotides line up with TRBD1. Unmatched junction bases numbered 11, after V lost 1 base and J lost 6 bases. The CDR3 sequence is 16 residues long. Germline V CDR1 and CDR2: MNHEY, SVGEGT. For the CDR3, the DNA is TGTGCCAGCAGTTACTTCATTGAGGGGGCATTGGATGGCTACACCTTC. Translation gives CASSYFIEGALDGYTF.

This clonotype was seen ten or more times. The chain links TRBV18 to TRBJ1-5; D uncertain. This CDR3 contains 13 residues. The V end was cut by 2 bases, the J end by 0 bases, with 2 bases between. CDR1 and CDR2 (germline): KGHSH, LQKENI. CDR3 sequence: CASSPVSNQPQHF. In DNA form, the CDR3 reads TGTGCCAGCTCACCAGTTAGCAATCAGCCCCAGCATTTT.

This clonotype occurred many times. The J gene is TRBJ2-3, the V gene TRBV12-3 or TRBV12-4; TRBD2 aligns across 9 bases. CDR3 length equals 17 residues. The V segment lost 7 bases and the J segment 2 bases; nucleotides outside the gene matches: 13. The CDR3 DNA sequence: TGTGCCAGCACCATGTTAGGGACTAGCCGAGTCACAGATACGCAGTATTTT. This codes for CASTMLGTSRVTDTQYF.

The chain employs TRBV12-3 or TRBV12-4 and TRBJ2-7; a possible D gene is TRBD2 (6 bases). This CDR3 comprises 14 residues. V lost 2 bases, J lost 1 base, and 9 bases lay in between. The CDR3: CASSLNGLSYEQYF. CDR3 nucleotides: TGTGCCAGCAGTTTAAATGGACTATCCTACGAGCAGTACTTC.

With regard to this clonotype: The junction and the germline gene differ at one end; a read error may be behind it. The CDR3 DNA follows: TGTGCCAGCGGCTTAATGGACACCGGGGAGCTGTTTTTT. As protein: CASGLMDTGELFF. The J gene is TRBJ2-2, the V gene TRBV7-9; D ambiguous. CDR3 length equals 13 residues. Germline loops: CDR1 SEHNR, CDR2 FQNEAQ (reference sequence).

This clonotype was counted a few times. CDR3 sequence: CASGPDRLNYGYTF. CDR3 coding DNA: TGTGCTAGTGGACCCGACAGGTTAAACTATGGCTACACCTTC. V gene TRBV12-5 combines with J gene TRBJ1-2, with D perhaps matching TRBD1 (6 bases). The ends were cut back, 6 bases at V and 2 bases at J, with 13 bases in the middle. Germline values: CDR1 LGHNT, CDR2 FRNRAP. This CDR3 region has 14 residues.

This clonotype was seen many times. V and J are TRBV4-2 and TRBJ1-5; possibly TRBD1 for D (5 bases). Germline V lookup: CDR1 LGHNA, CDR2 YNFKEQ. This CDR3 is 14 amino acids long. The ends were cut back, 0 bases at V and 7 bases at J, with 10 bases in the middle. The CDR3 spells CASSQEWGGQPQHF. The CDR3 nucleotides are TGTGCCAGCAGCCAAGAATGGGGGGGACAGCCCCAGCATTTT.

There are many counts of this clonotype. The V call is TRBV5-6, the J call TRBJ1-1, with D tentatively TRBD1 (5 bases). V lost 4 bases to trimming and J lost 1 base, with 17 bases between them. Germline V gives CDR1 SGHDT, CDR2 YYEEEE. The CDR3 has 16 residues. The CDR3 sequence is CASSQIHGAPNTEAFF. The CDR3 DNA is TGTGCCAGCAGCCAGATACACGGGGCCCCGAACACTGAAGCTTTCTTT.